Listed here is a single T cell receptor beta chain. Germline CDR1 is LGHNA and CDR2 is YNFKEQ. V trimming: 4 bases; J trimming: 3 bases; junction bases outside the gene matches: 17. CDR3 size: 19 residues. This sample is drawn from a study of shared clonotypes between healthy human individuals. Repertoires were generated with immunoSEQ multiplex PCR, while TCRdb's copy carries only in-frame clones and drops some. The table has some 2,000,000 clones, about 95% seen once. Naive CD8 cells comprised CD45RO-negative, CCR7-positively selected cells, excluding terminally differentiated effector memory CD45RA+ cells.

The chain couples TRBV4-2 to TRBJ2-3, with 9 bases identical to TRBD2. This TCR was recovered from a man younger than 30 in good health. Sequenced: naive CD8+ T cells sorted from blood. The CDR3 DNA is TGTGCCAGCAGCCCAGACTTCGGGGCGGGGGGGCATATGACAGATACGCAGTATTTT. This sequence encodes CASSPDFGAGGHMTDTQYF.